This T cell receptor (beta chain) was captured in a study of T cell responses to AZD1222 COVID-19 vaccine. This clone came up once. CDR1 is LNHDA and CDR2 is SQIVND in the germline V gene (reference sequence). V lost 2 bases and J 3 bases, leaving 12 bases between the germline ends. CDR3 length equals 15 residues. Assay used: immunoSEQ multiplex PCR; TCRdb lists only in-frame clones, some missing. The sample lists about 180,000 clones; approximately 90% were seen once. The J gene is TRBJ2-3, the V gene TRBV19; D possibly corresponds to TRBD1 (5 bases). The origin of this receptor is an adult in good health. The input for sequencing was peripheral blood, taken on day 0 of AZD1222 vaccination. CDR3 DNA sequence: TGTGCCAGTAGTATACAGGGTCGGCAGACAGATACGCAGTATTTT. Encoded protein: CASSIQGRQTDTQYF.